A single T cell receptor beta chain is shown here with its context. As yet, its antigen is unknown. This sample is part of a study of T cell responses to AZD1222 COVID-19 vaccine. Study-wide points: Donors, mostly white British, included more females; clonal diversity was possibly underestimated. Repertoires were obtained only post-peak T cell response. With two AZD1222 doses given, Spike-specific TCR breadth and depth both rose. Close to half of all spike-specific TCRs reportedly target regions of the variants that are unmutated.

Germline CDR1 is SGDLS and CDR2 is YYNGEE. CDR3 length equals 15 residues. The V gene end was trimmed by 4 bases and the J gene end by 6 bases; junction bases not matched to a gene: 6. Clones were sequenced by immunoSEQ multiplex PCR, and TCRdb holds only the in-frame ones, with some missing. This table has approximately 97,000 clones, approximately 90% appearing once. This rearrangement joins TRBV9 to TRBJ1-6; 8 bases match TRBD1. The receptor's source is an adult in good health. The input for sequencing was peripheral blood, taken on day 0 of AZD1222 vaccination. The CDR3 DNA reads as TGTGCCAGCAGCCAAGAGACAGGGGTTAATTCACCCCTCCACTTT. This codes for CASSQETGVNSPLHF.